Listed below are T cell receptor beta chains from one sample, sequenced in a study of breast tumors, draining lymph nodes, adjacent tissues. Via MiXCR, TCRdb re-called the multiplex PCR reads, giving one row per CDR3 protein. The profile covers over 130,000 distinct CDR3 sequences, with around a third appearing a single time and less than 2.5% taken by the ten largest. The sequenced material came from axillary lymph node tissue. These receptors all stem from a female donor with breast cancer. Some clones in this sample may be carry-over from other donors' samples. Each CDR3 is given with its conserved first and last residue. D genes are given only for firm matches. For some rows the clone size is stated as once, few or many, or as a class when expanded; others skip it.

clone size	D gene	V gene	J gene	CDR3 protein	CDR3 DNA
.	.	TRBV25-1	TRBJ2-4	CASSAKGPELAKNIQYF	TGTGCCAGCAGTGCTAAAGGGCCAGAACTAGCCAAAAACATTCAGTACTTC
many	TRBD2	TRBV5-8	TRBJ2-7	CASSIGTSGHEQYF	TGTGCCAGCAGCATTGGGACTAGCGGCCACGAGCAGTACTTC
many	TRBD1	TRBV4-2	TRBJ2-7	CASSQGLVGQVTYEQYF	TGTGCCAGCAGCCAAGGACTCGTCGGACAGGTAACCTACGAGCAGTACTTC
many	.	TRBV28	TRBJ1-6	CASSLQGPDNSPLHF	TGTGCCAGCAGTTTGCAGGGGCCGGATAATTCACCCCTCCACTTT
many	.	TRBV7-3	TRBJ2-5	CASSLRGSGGQETQYF	TGTGCCAGCAGCTTAAGGGGCAGCGGAGGACAAGAGACCCAGTACTTC
many	TRBD1	TRBV6-5	TRBJ1-4	CASSYSQGFEKLFF	TGTGCCAGCAGTTACTCACAGGGGTTCGAAAAACTGTTTTTT
.	.	TRBV29-1	TRBJ1-6	CSFSQSSYNSPLHF	TGCAGTTTCTCACAGAGCTCCTATAATTCACCCCTCCACTTT
many	.	TRBV12-3/TRBV12-4	TRBJ2-1	CASKYRDTSYNEQFF	TGTGCCAGTAAGTACCGGGACACGTCCTACAATGAGCAGTTCTTC
many	TRBD2	TRBV30	TRBJ2-7	CAWRRGLAGTYEQYF	TGTGCCTGGCGGAGGGGCTTAGCGGGGACCTACGAGCAGTACTTC
many	.	TRBV19	TRBJ1-3	CASSPSGSTLFSGNTIYF	TGTGCCAGTAGTCCCAGCGGCAGTACTTTATTCTCTGGAAACACCATATATTTT
many	.	TRBV20-1	TRBJ2-5	CSANGGWSETQYF	TGCAGTGCTAATGGGGGGTGGTCAGAGACCCAGTACTTC
.	.	TRBV5-1	TRBJ2-1	CASSRRTLPLEQFF	TGCGCCAGCAGTCGCCGCACACTTCCTCTTGAGCAGTTCTTC
.	.	TRBV7-8	TRBJ1-2	CASSLARDWSGCTF	TGTGCCAGCAGCTTAGCGCGAGACTGGTCCGGCTGCACCTTC
.	TRBD1	TRBV6-6	TRBJ1-6	CARSYSVRDRSSSYNSSLHF	TGTGCCAGGAGTTATTCCGTCCGGGACAGGTCGAGCTCCTATAATTCATCCCTCCACTTT
many	TRBD1	TRBV5-5	TRBJ2-2	CASSLALGQVNTGELFF	TGTGCCAGCAGCTTAGCCCTAGGACAGGTCAACACCGGGGAGCTGTTTTTT
.	.	TRBV25-1	TRBJ2-1	CASSLDGAGNEQFF	TGTGCCAGCAGCTTGGACGGGGCCGGGAATGAGCAGTTCTTC
many	.	TRBV2	TRBJ2-2	CASQGITGELFF	TGTGCCAGCCAGGGGATTACCGGGGAGCTGTTTTTT
many	TRBD1	TRBV5-8	TRBJ1-2	CASSPDTGVGGYTF	TGTGCCAGCAGCCCAGACACAGGGGTGGGTGGCTACACCTTC
many	.	TRBV7-6	TRBJ2-1	CASSLKPPASYNEQFF	TGTGCCAGCAGCTTAAAGCCCCCAGCGTCCTACAATGAGCAGTTCTTC
many	.	TRBV9	TRBJ1-6	CASSVRGDSPLHF	TGTGCCAGCAGCGTCAGGGGTGATTCACCCCTCCACTTT
few	.	TRBV7-2	TRBJ1-1	CASSSTADPNTEAFF	TGTGCCAGCAGCTCCACAGCAGACCCGAACACTGAAGCTTTCTTT
few	TRBD1	TRBV6-2/TRBV6-3	TRBJ2-2	CASGPGTGATGRGELFF	TGTGCCAGCGGGCCAGGGACAGGGGCTACGGGGCGCGGGGAGCTGTTTTTT
.	TRBD1	TRBV30	TRBJ1-4	CAWSGTANEKRVF	TGTGCCTGGTCCGGGACAGCGAATGAAAAACGGGTTTTT
many	TRBD1	TRBV5-5	TRBJ1-2	CVSQPYRGLGYGYTF	TGTGTCAGCCAGCCCTACAGGGGCCTAGGGTATGGCTACACCTTC